This T cell receptor (beta chain) was found in a study of blood T cell repertoires in COVID-19. The ends were cut back, 2 bases at V and 4 bases at J, with 12 bases in the middle. In germline, CDR1 is KGHSH, CDR2 LQKENI. The CDR3 is 15 amino acids. Sequenced by immunoSEQ multiplex PCR; TCRdb stores in-frame clones only, minus some. The profile shows just over 350,000 clones, 65% to 90% of them singletons. This clonotype was sampled from a woman aged 55-70 years with COVID-19, enrolled during active disease. Source material: peripheral blood. The V gene is TRBV18, the J gene TRBJ2-1; no clear D gene. The CDR3 coding sequence is TGTGCCAGCTCACCAGCGGATAACTTTTACAATGAGCAGTTCTTC. Amino acid sequence: CASSPADNFYNEQFF.